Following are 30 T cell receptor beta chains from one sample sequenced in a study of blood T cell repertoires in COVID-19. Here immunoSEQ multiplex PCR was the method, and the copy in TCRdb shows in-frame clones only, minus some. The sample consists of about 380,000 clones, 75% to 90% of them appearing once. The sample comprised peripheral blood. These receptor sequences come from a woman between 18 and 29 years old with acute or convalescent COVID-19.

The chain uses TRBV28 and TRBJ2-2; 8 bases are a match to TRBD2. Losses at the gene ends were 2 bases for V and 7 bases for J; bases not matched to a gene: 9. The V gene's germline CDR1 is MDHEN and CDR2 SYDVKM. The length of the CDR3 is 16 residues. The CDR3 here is CASSLVERERDGELFF. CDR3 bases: TGTGCCAGCAGTTTAGTCGAGCGGGAGCGGGACGGGGAGCTGTTTTTT.

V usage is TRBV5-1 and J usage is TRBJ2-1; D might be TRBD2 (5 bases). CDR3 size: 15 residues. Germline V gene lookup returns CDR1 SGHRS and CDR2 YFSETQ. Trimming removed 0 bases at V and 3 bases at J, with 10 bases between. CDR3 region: CASSLETGIYNEQFF. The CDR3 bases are TGCGCCAGCAGCTTGGAAACGGGAATCTACAATGAGCAGTTCTTC.

This chain's CDR3 is CASSYSSGRETQYF. The CDR3, as DNA: TGTGCCAGCAGTTACAGCTCAGGGAGGGAGACCCAGTACTTC. The rearrangement uses TRBV6-5 and TRBJ2-5; D may be TRBD2 (6 bases). V lost 2 bases and J lost 5, with 12 bases in between. Germline-derived CDR1 and CDR2 are MNHEY and SVGAGI. This CDR3 has 14 amino acids.

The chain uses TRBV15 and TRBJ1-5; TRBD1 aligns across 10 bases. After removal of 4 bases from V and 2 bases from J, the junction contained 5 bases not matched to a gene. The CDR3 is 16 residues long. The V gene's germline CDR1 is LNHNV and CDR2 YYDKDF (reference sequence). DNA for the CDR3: TGTGCCACCAGCACCCCCGGGACAGGGGGCAATCAGCCCCAGCATTTT. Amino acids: CATSTPGTGGNQPQHF.

The CDR3 DNA sequence: TGCAGTGCTAGTGGGGGACTAGCGCCTTACAATGAGCAGTTCTTC. Residues: CSASGGLAPYNEQFF. V and J are TRBV20-1 and TRBJ2-1, with TRBD2 matching 10 bases. CDR3 length: 15 amino acids. Germline trimming cut 3 bases from V and 4 bases from J; bases unmatched to any gene: 6. Germline values: CDR1 DFQATT, CDR2 SNEGSKA (reference sequence).

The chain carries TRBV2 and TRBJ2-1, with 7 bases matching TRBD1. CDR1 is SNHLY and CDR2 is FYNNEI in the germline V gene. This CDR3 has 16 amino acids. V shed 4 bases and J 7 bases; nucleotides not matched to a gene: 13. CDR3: CASSVVETGRDNEQFF. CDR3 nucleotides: TGTGCCAGCAGTGTCGTCGAGACAGGGAGAGATAATGAGCAGTTCTTC.

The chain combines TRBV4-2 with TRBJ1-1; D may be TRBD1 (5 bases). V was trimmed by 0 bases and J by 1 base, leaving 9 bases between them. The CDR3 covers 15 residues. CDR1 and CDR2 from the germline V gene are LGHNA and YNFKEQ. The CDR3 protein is CASSQEGPGNTEAFF. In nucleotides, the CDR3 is TGTGCCAGCAGCCAAGAGGGGCCGGGGAACACTGAAGCTTTCTTT.

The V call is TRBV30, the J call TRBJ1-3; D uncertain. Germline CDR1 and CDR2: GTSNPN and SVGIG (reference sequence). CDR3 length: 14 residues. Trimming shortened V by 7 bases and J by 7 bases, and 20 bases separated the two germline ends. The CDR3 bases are TGTGCCTCCCTCTTGCCGTCCGGAGGGAACACCATATATTTT. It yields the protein CASLLPSGGNTIYF.

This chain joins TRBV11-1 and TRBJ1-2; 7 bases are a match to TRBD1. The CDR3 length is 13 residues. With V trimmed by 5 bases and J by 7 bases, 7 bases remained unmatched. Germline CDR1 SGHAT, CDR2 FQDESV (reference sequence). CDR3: CASSPDREGGYTF. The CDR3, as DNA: TGTGCCAGCAGCCCAGACAGGGAAGGTGGCTACACCTTC.

The CDR3 reads CASSQESSGTEAFF. The DNA for the CDR3 is TGTGCCAGCAGCCAAGAGTCGTCGGGGACTGAAGCTTTCTTT. This chain uses TRBV3-1 (or the pseudogene TRBV3-2) with TRBJ1-1; D gene unclear. From germline, CDR1 is LGHDT and CDR2 YNNKEL (reference sequence). CDR3 size: 14 residues. The germline V and J ends were trimmed by 0 bases and 5 bases, with 10 bases remaining between them.

The CDR3 reads CASSNTGFSGDSPLHF. The CDR3 DNA reads as TGTGCCAGCAGTAACACGGGCTTTTCGGGGGATTCACCCCTCCACTTT. This chain uses TRBV5-4 with TRBJ1-6; D might be TRBD1 (5 bases). The ends were cut back, 5 bases at V and 8 bases at J, with 20 bases in the middle. CDR1 and CDR2 (germline): SGHNT, YYREEE (reference sequence). This CDR3 contains 16 residues.

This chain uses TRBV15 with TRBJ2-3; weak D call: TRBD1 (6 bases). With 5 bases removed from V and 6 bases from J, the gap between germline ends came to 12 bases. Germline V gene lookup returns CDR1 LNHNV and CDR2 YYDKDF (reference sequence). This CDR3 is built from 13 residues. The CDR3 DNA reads TGTGCCACCAGCGGTAGACAGGTCGATACGCAGTATTTT. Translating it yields CATSGRQVDTQYF.

CDR3 sequence: CAISAGITDGYTF. In DNA form, the CDR3 reads TGTGCCATCAGTGCCGGGATTACGGATGGCTACACCTTC. This rearrangement joins TRBV10-3 to TRBJ1-2; D gene unclear. Germline V gene data show CDR1 as ENHRY and CDR2 as SYGVKD. The CDR3 covers 13 residues. Trimming took off 4 bases at V and 6 bases at J, with 12 bases between the two ends.

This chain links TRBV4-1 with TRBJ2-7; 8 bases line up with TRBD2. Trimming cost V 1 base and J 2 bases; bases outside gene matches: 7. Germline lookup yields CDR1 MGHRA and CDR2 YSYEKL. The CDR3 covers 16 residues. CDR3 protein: CASSQASSGRAYEQYF. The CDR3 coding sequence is TGCGCCAGCAGCCAAGCCTCAAGCGGGAGAGCCTACGAGCAGTACTTC.

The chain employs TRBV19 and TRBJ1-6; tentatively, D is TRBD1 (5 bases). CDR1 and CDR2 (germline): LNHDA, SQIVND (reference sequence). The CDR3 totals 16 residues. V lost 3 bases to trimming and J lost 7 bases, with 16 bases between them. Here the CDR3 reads CASSISSRAPNSPLHF. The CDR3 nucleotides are TGTGCCAGTAGTATCTCCAGCAGGGCCCCAAATTCACCCCTCCACTTT.

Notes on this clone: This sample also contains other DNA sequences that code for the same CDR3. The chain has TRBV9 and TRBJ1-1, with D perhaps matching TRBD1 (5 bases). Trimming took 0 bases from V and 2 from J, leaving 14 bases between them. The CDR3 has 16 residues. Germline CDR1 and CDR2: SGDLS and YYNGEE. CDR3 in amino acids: CASSVGSQGTNTEAFF. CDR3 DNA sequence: TGTGCCAGCAGCGTAGGAAGCCAGGGTACAAACACTGAAGCTTTCTTT.

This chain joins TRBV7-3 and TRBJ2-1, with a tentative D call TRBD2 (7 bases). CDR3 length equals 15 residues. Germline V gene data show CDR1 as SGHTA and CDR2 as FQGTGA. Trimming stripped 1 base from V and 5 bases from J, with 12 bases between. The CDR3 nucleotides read TGTGCCAGCAGCTTAAGCGGGGGCACTCACAATGAGCAGTTCTTC. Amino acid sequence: CASSLSGGTHNEQFF.

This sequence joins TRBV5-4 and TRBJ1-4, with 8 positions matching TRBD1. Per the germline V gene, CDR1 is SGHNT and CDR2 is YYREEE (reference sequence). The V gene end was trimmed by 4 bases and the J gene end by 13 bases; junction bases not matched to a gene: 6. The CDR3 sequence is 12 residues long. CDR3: CASSQAGGILFF. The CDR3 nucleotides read TGTGCCAGCAGCCAAGCAGGGGGCATACTGTTTTTT.

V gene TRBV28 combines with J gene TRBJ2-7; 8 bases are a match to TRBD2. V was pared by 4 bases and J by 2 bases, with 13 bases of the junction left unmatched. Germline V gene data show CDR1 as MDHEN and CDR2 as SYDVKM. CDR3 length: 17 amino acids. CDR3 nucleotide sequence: TGTGCCAGCAGTTCCACGGGGGAGGCTAGCGGGCCCTACGAGCAGTACTTC. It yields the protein CASSSTGEASGPYEQYF.

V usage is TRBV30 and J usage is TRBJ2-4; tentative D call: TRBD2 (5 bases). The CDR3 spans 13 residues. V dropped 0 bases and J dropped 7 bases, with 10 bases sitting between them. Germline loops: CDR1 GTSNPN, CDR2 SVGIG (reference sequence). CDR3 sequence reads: CAWSVREGNIQYF. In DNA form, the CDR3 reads TGTGCCTGGAGTGTACGCGAGGGCAACATTCAGTACTTC.

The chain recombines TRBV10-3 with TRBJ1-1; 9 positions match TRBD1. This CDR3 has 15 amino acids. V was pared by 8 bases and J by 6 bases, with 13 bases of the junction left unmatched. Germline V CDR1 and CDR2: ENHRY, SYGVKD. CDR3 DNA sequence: TGTGCCATCCGGACCACAGGGGGCTTTGAGGCTGAAGCTTTCTTT. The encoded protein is CAIRTTGGFEAEAFF.

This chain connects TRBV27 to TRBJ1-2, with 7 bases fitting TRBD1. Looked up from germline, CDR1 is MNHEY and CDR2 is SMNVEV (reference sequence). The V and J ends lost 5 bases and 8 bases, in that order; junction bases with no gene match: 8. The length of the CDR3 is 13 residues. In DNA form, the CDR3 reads TGTGCCAGCAGTCCGAGGACAGGTGGGGGCTACACCTTC. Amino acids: CASSPRTGGGYTF.

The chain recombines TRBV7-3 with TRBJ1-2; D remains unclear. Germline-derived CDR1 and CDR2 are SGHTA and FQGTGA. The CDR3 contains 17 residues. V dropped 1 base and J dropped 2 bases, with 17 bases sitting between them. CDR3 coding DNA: TGTGCCAGCAGCTTAAGAGGGAATAGTGGGCAAAACTATGGCTACACCTTC. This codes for CASSLRGNSGQNYGYTF.

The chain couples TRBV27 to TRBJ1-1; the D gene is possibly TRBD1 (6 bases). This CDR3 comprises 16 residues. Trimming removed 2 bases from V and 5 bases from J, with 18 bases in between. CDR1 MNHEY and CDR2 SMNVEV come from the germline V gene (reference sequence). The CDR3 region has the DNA TGTGCCAGCAGTTTAAAAGGACCAACAAGGGGGACTGAAGCTTTCTTT. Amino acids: CASSLKGPTRGTEAFF.

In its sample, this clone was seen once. CDR3 region: CASSLKGVPYGYTF. DNA of the CDR3: TGTGCCAGCAGCCTGAAAGGGGTCCCGTATGGCTACACCTTC. The chain couples TRBV3-1 (or the pseudogene TRBV3-2) to TRBJ1-2, with D possibly matching TRBD1 (5 bases). The CDR3 is 14 residues long. Trimming removed 4 bases at V and 5 bases at J, with 14 bases between. Germline V gene lookup returns CDR1 LGHDT and CDR2 YNNKEL (reference sequence).

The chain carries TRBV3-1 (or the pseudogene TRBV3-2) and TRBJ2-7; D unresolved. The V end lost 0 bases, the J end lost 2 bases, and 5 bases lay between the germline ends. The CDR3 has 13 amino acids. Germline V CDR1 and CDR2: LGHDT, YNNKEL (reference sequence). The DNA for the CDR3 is TGTGCCAGCAGCCAAGAAAACACCTACGAGCAGTACTTC. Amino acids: CASSQENTYEQYF.

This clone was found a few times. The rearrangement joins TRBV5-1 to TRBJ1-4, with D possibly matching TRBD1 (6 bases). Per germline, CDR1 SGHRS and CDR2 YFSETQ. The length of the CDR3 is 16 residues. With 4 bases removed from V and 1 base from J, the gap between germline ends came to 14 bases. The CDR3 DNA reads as TGCGCCAGCAGCCCAGGGCAGGGGATAACTAATGAAAAACTGTTTTTT. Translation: CASSPGQGITNEKLFF. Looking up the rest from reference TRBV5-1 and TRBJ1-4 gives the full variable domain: KAGVTQTPRYLIKTRGQQVTLSCSPISGHRSVSWYQQTPGQGLQFLFEYFSETQRNKGNFPGRFSGRQFSNSRSEMNVSTLELGDSALYLCASSPGQGITNEKLFFGSGTQLSVL.

CDR3 protein: CASSEQGASTNEKLFF. The CDR3 coding sequence is TGCGCCAGCAGCGAACAGGGGGCGTCAACTAATGAAAAACTGTTTTTT. The V and J genes are TRBV5-1 and TRBJ1-4; TRBD1 matches at 9 bases. Germline CDR1 is SGHRS and CDR2 is YFSETQ. This CDR3 has 16 residues. With V trimmed by 4 bases and J by 0 bases, 4 bases remained unmatched. The whole variable domain, filled in from reference TRBV5-1 and TRBJ1-4, reads KAGVTQTPRYLIKTRGQQVTLSCSPISGHRSVSWYQQTPGQGLQFLFEYFSETQRNKGNFPGRFSGRQFSNSRSEMNVSTLELGDSALYLCASSEQGASTNEKLFFGSGTQLSVL.

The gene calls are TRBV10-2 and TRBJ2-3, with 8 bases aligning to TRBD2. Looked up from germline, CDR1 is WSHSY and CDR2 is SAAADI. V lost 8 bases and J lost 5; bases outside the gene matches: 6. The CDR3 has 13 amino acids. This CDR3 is CASWGLEVDTQYF. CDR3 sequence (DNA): TGCGCCAGCTGGGGACTAGAGGTAGATACGCAGTATTTT.

The chain's CDR3 is CARTDRGPGNTIYF. CDR3 bases: TGTGCCAGAACCGACAGGGGGCCTGGAAACACCATATATTTT. The V call is TRBV7-5, the J call TRBJ1-3; the D call TRBD1 from the table was never checked on the DNA. TRBV7-5 is a listed pseudogene. The CDR3 is 14 residues long.